Listed below are T cell receptor beta chains from one sample, sequenced in a study of blood T cell repertoires in COVID-19. Using immunoSEQ multiplex PCR, the repertoire was profiled, and TCRdb retains in-frame clones only, with some absent. The repertoire has roughly 150,000 clones, 75% to 90% of them found once; the top ten carry 2.5% to 3%. Sequencing was carried out using peripheral blood. The receptors were gathered from a man aged 60 to 69 with active or convalescent COVID-19. Both conserved end residues are part of each CDR3. The order of the fields is J gene, V gene, D gene, CDR3 DNA, CDR3 protein. D genes are given only for firm matches.

TRBJ2-7,TRBV7-2,-,TGTGCCAGCAGCTTAATCAGCCTAGGCGAGCAGTACTTC,CASSLISLGEQYF
TRBJ2-1,TRBV4-1,-,TGCGCCAGCAGCCAATCCATTAGCGGACTCAGCTCCTACAATGAGCAGTTCTTC,CASSQSISGLSSYNEQFF
TRBJ2-1,TRBV6-1,-,TGTGCCAGCAGTGAAGGGGGCGCCTACAATGAGCAGTTCTTC,CASSEGGAYNEQFF
TRBJ2-3,TRBV12-3/TRBV12-4,-,TGTGCCAGCAGATCGGGAGATACGCAGTATTTT,CASRSGDTQYF
TRBJ2-3,TRBV5-8,TRBD1,TGTGCCAGCAGACGGGACAGACTCACAGATACGCAGTATTTT,CASRRDRLTDTQYF
TRBJ2-2,TRBV9,TRBD2,TGTGCCAGCAGCGTATACGGGGGGGCGAACACCGGGGAGCTGTTTTTT,CASSVYGGANTGELFF
TRBJ1-5,TRBV28,TRBD1,TGTGCCAGCAGTTCCGGGACAGGGCATCAGCCCCAGCATTTT,CASSSGTGHQPQHF
TRBJ2-3,TRBV5-4,TRBD2,TGTGCCAGCAGCGGGGGGGGACGGAGAGATACGCAGTATTTT,CASSGGGRRDTQYF
TRBJ1-1,TRBV19,TRBD1,TGTGCCAGTAGTATTGGACAGGGGTGGTTCACTGAAGCTTTCTTT,CASSIGQGWFTEAFF
TRBJ1-1,TRBV19,TRBD1,TGTGCCAGTAGTCCTATAGGGACAGCGACGAACACTGAAGCTTTCTTT,CASSPIGTATNTEAFF
TRBJ1-1,TRBV7-3,-,TGTGCCAGCAGCTTAGAGGTGAACACTGAAGCTTTCTTT,CASSLEVNTEAFF
TRBJ2-7,TRBV19,TRBD1,TGTGCCAGTAGTGCCCGATGGACAGGGAGCTCCTACGAGCAGTACTTC,CASSARWTGSSYEQYF
TRBJ1-1,TRBV30,-,TGTGCCTGGAAAGCGGATACTTCGAACACTGAAGCTTTCTTT,CAWKADTSNTEAFF
TRBJ2-5,TRBV10-3,TRBD1,TGTGCCACCAACCCTCAGAACGCAGGGGGTGATCAAGAGACCCAGTACTTC,CATNPQNAGGDQETQYF
TRBJ2-1,TRBV21-1,-,TGTGCCAGCAGCAGGGGACTAGCGGGAGGCAGCTCCTACAATGAGCAGTTCTTC,CASSRGLAGGSSYNEQFF